The T cell receptor (beta chain) under discussion was sequenced for a study of cytomegalovirus exposure and HLA in healthy donors. A word on this clone: Its target is unknown.

The primer mix had 60 Vbeta and 13 Jbeta primers. This table comes from immunoSEQ multiplex PCR, and its TCRdb copy is limited to in-frame clones, with some not included. The sample holds 35,000 or so clones, 80% to 90% seen once. Findings and caveats of the study: When analyzed later, the rates of TCR association showed variation by HLA locus, with DRB1 the most and HLA-C the fewest.

Trimming removed 4 bases at V and 1 base at J, with 9 bases between. Germline CDR1 is SGHNT and CDR2 is YYREEE (reference sequence). The CDR3 runs to 14 residues. This chain links TRBV5-4 with TRBJ1-5, with a possible D match to TRBD1 (5 bases). The sequencing input was PBMCs. The receptor's source is a middle-aged woman in good health and CMV-seronegative. The CDR3 sequence is CASSPGGSNQPQHF. The CDR3 DNA follows: TGTGCCAGCAGCCCCGGGGGGAGCAATCAGCCCCAGCATTTT.